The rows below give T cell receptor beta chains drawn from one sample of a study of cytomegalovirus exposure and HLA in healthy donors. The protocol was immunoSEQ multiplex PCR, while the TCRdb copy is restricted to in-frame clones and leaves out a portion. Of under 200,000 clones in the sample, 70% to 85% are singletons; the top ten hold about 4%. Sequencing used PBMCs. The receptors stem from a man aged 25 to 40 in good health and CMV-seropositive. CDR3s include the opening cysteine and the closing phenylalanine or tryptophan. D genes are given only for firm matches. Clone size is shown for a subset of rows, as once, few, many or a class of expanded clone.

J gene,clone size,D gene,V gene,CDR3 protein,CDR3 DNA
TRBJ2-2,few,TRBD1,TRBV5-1,CASSLRQGSTGELFF,TGCGCCAGCAGCTTAAGACAGGGTAGCACCGGGGAGCTGTTTTTT
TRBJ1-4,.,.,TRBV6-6,CASSLRDRFNEKLFF,TGTGCCAGCAGCCTGCGGGACCGCTTTAATGAAAAACTGTTTTTT
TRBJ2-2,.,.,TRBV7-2,CASSLLGSTGELFF,TGTGCCAGCAGCTTACTGGGCAGCACCGGGGAGCTGTTTTTT
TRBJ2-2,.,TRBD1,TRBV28,CASSTSGTGGVGGELFF,TGTGCCAGCAGTACCTCCGGGACAGGGGGCGTCGGCGGGGAGCTGTTTTTT
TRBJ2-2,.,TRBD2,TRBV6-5,CASSLAGRNTGELFF,TGTGCCAGCAGCTTAGCGGGGAGGAACACCGGGGAGCTGTTTTTT
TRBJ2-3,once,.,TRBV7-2,CASSPVQGTTDTQYF,TGTGCCAGCAGCCCCGTCCAGGGGACCACAGATACGCAGTATTTT
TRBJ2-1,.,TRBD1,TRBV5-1,CASSLGTVYNEQFF,TGCGCCAGCAGCTTAGGGACAGTTTACAATGAGCAGTTCTTC
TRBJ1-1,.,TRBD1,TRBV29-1,CSVTGGTEAFF,TGCAGCGTAACAGGGGGCACTGAAGCTTTCTTT
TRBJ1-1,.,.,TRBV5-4,CASSLSPGNTEAFF,TGTGCCAGCAGTCTCTCGCCGGGGAACACTGAAGCTTTCTTT
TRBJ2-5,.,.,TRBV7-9,CASSRQVMTQYF,TGTGCCAGCAGCAGGCAGGTTATGACCCAGTACTTC
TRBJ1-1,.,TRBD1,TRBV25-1,CASRWNDRAEAFF,TGTGCCAGCCGATGGAATGACAGGGCTGAAGCTTTCTTT
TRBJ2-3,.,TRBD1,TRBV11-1,CASSANRGLTDTQYF,TGTGCCAGCAGCGCAAACAGGGGGCTCACAGATACGCAGTATTTT
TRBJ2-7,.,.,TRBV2,CASSGGFIGEQYF,TGTGCCAGCAGCGGAGGCTTTATCGGCGAGCAGTACTTC
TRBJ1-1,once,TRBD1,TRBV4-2,CASSLTGDTEAFF,TGTGCCAGCAGCCTGACAGGGGACACTGAAGCTTTCTTT
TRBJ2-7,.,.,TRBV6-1,CASSEAEGVEQYF,TGTGCCAGCAGTGAAGCAGAAGGGGTCGAGCAGTACTTC